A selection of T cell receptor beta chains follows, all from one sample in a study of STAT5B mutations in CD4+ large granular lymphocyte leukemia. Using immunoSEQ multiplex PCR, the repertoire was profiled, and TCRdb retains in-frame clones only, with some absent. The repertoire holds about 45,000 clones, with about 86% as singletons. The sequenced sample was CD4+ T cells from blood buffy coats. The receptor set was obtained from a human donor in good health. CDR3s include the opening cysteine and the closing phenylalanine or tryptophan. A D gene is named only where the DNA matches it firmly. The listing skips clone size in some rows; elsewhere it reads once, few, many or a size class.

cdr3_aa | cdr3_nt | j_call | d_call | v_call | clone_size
CASSLRQGNEQFF | TGTGCCAGCAGCTTACGTCAGGGGAATGAGCAGTTCTTC | TRBJ2-1 | - | TRBV11-2 | -
CASSRGSDTQYF | TGCGCCAGCAGCCGGGGCTCAGATACGCAGTATTTT | TRBJ2-3 | - | TRBV5-1 | -
CASSRIENTGELFF | TGTGCCAGTAGTAGGATAGAGAACACCGGGGAGCTGTTTTTT | TRBJ2-2 | - | TRBV19 | -
CASSHLTSGGETQYF | TGTGCCAGCAGCCACTTGACTAGCGGAGGGGAGACCCAGTACTTC | TRBJ2-5 | TRBD2 | TRBV14 | -
CATSSREGTEAFF | TGTGCCACCAGCAGTAGGGAGGGGACTGAAGCTTTCTTT | TRBJ1-1 | - | TRBV15 | -
CAISTGTYNSPLHF | TGTGCCATTTCGACAGGAACCTATAATTCACCCCTCCACTTT | TRBJ1-6 | - | TRBV10-3 | -
CASSPDSLSEAFF | TGTGCCAGCTCACCGGACAGTCTTTCTGAAGCTTTCTTT | TRBJ1-1 | - | TRBV18 | -
CASSLTPSTDTQYF | TGTGCCAGCAGCTTAACTCCCTCCACAGATACGCAGTATTTT | TRBJ2-3 | - | TRBV7-3 | -
CASRPSGGGGTEAFF | TGTGCCAGCAGGCCCTCGGGGGGCGGGGGCACTGAAGCTTTCTTT | TRBJ1-1 | - | TRBV28 | -
CASSHAGTSGSYEQYF | TGCGCCAGCAGCCACGCCGGGACTAGCGGCTCCTACGAGCAGTACTTC | TRBJ2-7 | TRBD2 | TRBV4-3 | -
CASSLVLRTGEGNQPQHF | TGTGCCAGCAGCTTAGTTTTAAGGACAGGGGAGGGCAATCAGCCCCAGCATTTT | TRBJ1-5 | TRBD1 | TRBV11-3 | -
CASSRRALAGRNNEQFF | TGCGCCAGCAGCCGGAGGGCCTTAGCGGGACGTAACAATGAGCAGTTCTTC | TRBJ2-1 | TRBD2 | TRBV5-1 | -
CAISGGQGGNQPQHF | TGTGCCATCAGCGGGGGACAGGGGGGCAATCAGCCCCAGCATTTT | TRBJ1-5 | TRBD1 | TRBV10-3 | -
CASSETPQETQYF | TGTGCCAGCAGCGAGACGCCTCAAGAGACCCAGTACTTC | TRBJ2-5 | - | TRBV2 | -
CASSLEQGTEAFF | TGTGCCAGCAGCTTAGAACAGGGAACTGAAGCTTTCTTT | TRBJ1-1 | - | TRBV11-2 | -
CSVEGHQNTEAFF | TGCAGCGTTGAGGGGCACCAGAACACTGAAGCTTTCTTT | TRBJ1-1 | - | TRBV29-1 | few
CASSSISLAGIGEQFF | TGTGCCAGCAGCTCAATATCACTAGCGGGGATTGGTGAGCAGTTCTTC | TRBJ2-1 | TRBD2 | TRBV11-2 | -
CASSLEGTNSYEQYF | TGTGCCAGCAGCTTAGAGGGCACAAACTCCTACGAGCAGTACTTC | TRBJ2-7 | - | TRBV7-2 | few
CASSVELSGMVEQFF | TGTGCCAGCAGCGTAGAGTTAAGCGGGATGGTTGAGCAGTTCTTC | TRBJ2-1 | TRBD2 | TRBV9 | once
CASKTGTTTSLHF | TGTGCCAGCAAAACCGGGACAACAACGTCCCTCCACTTT | TRBJ1-6 | - | TRBV2 | -
CASITQHGKLFF | TGTGCCAGCATAACCCAACATGGGAAACTGTTTTTT | TRBJ1-4 | - | TRBV6-1 | -
CASSSQAGAYEQYF | TGTGCCAGCAGCTCCCAAGCGGGAGCCTACGAGCAGTACTTC | TRBJ2-7 | TRBD2 | TRBV7-2 | -
CASSLGGPAYNEQFF | TGTGCCAGCAGCTTGGGCGGGCCAGCCTACAATGAGCAGTTCTTC | TRBJ2-1 | - | TRBV5-4 | once
CASSVGGTGGFGKLFF | TGTGCCAGCAGCGTAGGGGGGACAGGGGGCTTCGGAAAACTGTTTTTT | TRBJ1-4 | TRBD1 | TRBV9 | -
CASSLGQGGAFF | TGTGCCAGCAGTTTAGGACAGGGCGGAGCTTTCTTT | TRBJ1-1 | TRBD1 | TRBV28 | few
CASSFIPEGTEAFF | TGCGCCAGCAGCTTTATACCAGAGGGCACTGAAGCTTTCTTT | TRBJ1-1 | - | TRBV5-1 | -
CASSYSAGGKTYEQYF | TGTGCCAGCAGTTACTCGGCAGGGGGGAAAACCTACGAGCAGTACTTC | TRBJ2-7 | - | TRBV6-5 | -
CASSLGGTSHQPQHF | TGTGCCAGCAGTTTGGGGGGGACAAGCCATCAGCCCCAGCATTTT | TRBJ1-5 | - | TRBV28 | -
CASSLTFDRGLREKLFF | TGCGCCAGCAGCTTGACGTTCGACAGGGGGCTGAGGGAAAAACTGTTTTTT | TRBJ1-4 | TRBD1 | TRBV5-1 | -
CASSVAGGVAQYF | TGTGCCAGTAGTGTGGCGGGAGGAGTGGCCCAGTACTTC | TRBJ2-5 | TRBD2 | TRBV19 | -
CASSLRGRVNTEAFF | TGTGCCAGTAGTCTCCGTGGCAGGGTGAACACTGAAGCTTTCTTT | TRBJ1-1 | - | TRBV19 | -
CASRGTGHNEQFF | TGTGCCAGTAGGGGGACAGGGCACAATGAGCAGTTCTTC | TRBJ2-1 | TRBD1 | TRBV19 | medium-sized
CASTTTGRGTGYEQYF | TGTGCCAGCACCACCACGGGAAGGGGGACGGGTTACGAGCAGTACTTC | TRBJ2-7 | - | TRBV28 | -
CASSLRRQSFGGEETQYF | TGTGCCAGCAGCTTACGTCGTCAGTCTTTCGGGGGGGAAGAGACCCAGTACTTC | TRBJ2-5 | TRBD2 | TRBV7-2 | -
CASGAGTGVPYEQYF | TGTGCCAGCGGGGCAGGGACAGGGGTCCCCTACGAGCAGTACTTC | TRBJ2-7 | TRBD1 | TRBV2 | -
CASSSGTGELFF | TGTGCCAGCAGTTCGGGTACCGGGGAGCTGTTTTTT | TRBJ2-2 | - | TRBV28 | -
CASSLYGLAGRAGELFF | TGTGCCAGCAGCTTGTATGGACTAGCGGGCCGGGCCGGGGAGCTGTTTTTT | TRBJ2-2 | TRBD2 | TRBV5-6 | -
CASSRPGTNFYEQYF | TGCGCCAGCAGCCGCCCCGGGACAAACTTCTACGAGCAGTACTTC | TRBJ2-7 | - | TRBV4-1 | -
CASKEGPGQGYEKLFF | TGTGCCAGCAAGGAGGGCCCGGGACAGGGGTATGAAAAACTGTTTTTT | TRBJ1-4 | TRBD1 | TRBV25-1 | -
CASQYTGFTEAFF | TGTGCCAGCCAATACACAGGGTTCACTGAAGCTTTCTTT | TRBJ1-1 | - | TRBV6-5 | -
CASRGGTGRDEQFF | TGTGCCAGCAGGGGAGGGACTGGGAGGGATGAGCAGTTCTTC | TRBJ2-1 | TRBD2 | TRBV2 | -
CASSVGAYEQYF | TGTGCCAGCAGTGTAGGGGCCTACGAGCAGTACTTC | TRBJ2-7 | - | TRBV28 | -
CAVRYRINYGYTF | TGTGCCGTTCGATACCGGATTAACTATGGCTACACCTTC | TRBJ1-2 | - | TRBV10-3 | once
CAWSEGVSAGELFF | TGTGCCTGGAGCGAGGGGGTAAGCGCCGGGGAGCTGTTTTTT | TRBJ2-2 | - | TRBV30 | -
CAISRQANTEAFF | TGTGCCATCAGCCGACAGGCGAACACTGAAGCTTTCTTT | TRBJ1-1 | - | TRBV10-3 | -
CASSPLGWGSETQYF | TGTGCCAGCAGCCCACTGGGGTGGGGGAGCGAGACCCAGTACTTC | TRBJ2-5 | - | TRBV11-1 | -
CAWDRDRGMSHAGELFF | TGTGCCTGGGATAGGGACAGGGGAATGAGTCACGCCGGGGAGCTGTTTTTT | TRBJ2-2 | TRBD1 | TRBV30 | -
CASSATRGRETQYF | TGTGCCAGCAGCGCCACCCGGGGGCGGGAGACCCAGTACTTC | TRBJ2-5 | - | TRBV7-9 | -
CASSSWTPGSYEQYF | TGTGCCAGTAGTTCCTGGACCCCCGGCTCCTACGAGCAGTACTTC | TRBJ2-7 | - | TRBV19 | -
CASSPWAGGSYEQYF | TGTGCCAGCAGTCCCTGGGCGGGAGGCTCCTACGAGCAGTACTTC | TRBJ2-7 | TRBD2 | TRBV7-2 | -
CASSFLGTGDEKLFF | TGTGCCAGCAGTTTTTTAGGGACAGGGGATGAAAAACTGTTTTTT | TRBJ1-4 | TRBD1 | TRBV28 | -
CASSTGNPPYEQFF | TGTGCCAGTAGTACCGGGAACCCCCCATATGAGCAGTTCTTC | TRBJ2-1 | - | TRBV19 | -